Sequencing of this T cell receptor beta chain was carried out in a study of T cells after yellow fever vaccination. Whole-study findings and limits: Reappearance after the booster was seen for most primary-vaccination clones, at 95% to 98% CD4 and around 90% CD8. CD4 and CD8 compartments shared a small share of clonotypes.

To note about this clonotype: Its antigen is still unknown.

Germline V gene lookup returns CDR1 GTSNPN and CDR2 SVGIG (reference sequence). Trimming stripped 2 bases from V and 5 bases from J, with 16 bases between. The CDR3 is 16 amino acids. Universal primer sites and UMIs were introduced during 5'RACE template-switching synthesis of TCR cDNA. TCRdb reprocessed the 5' RACE reads with MiXCR, giving one entry per CDR3 protein. The table has some 670,000 distinct CDR3 sequences, 10% to 15% seen once. The chain joins TRBV30 to TRBJ2-6; D possibly matches TRBD1 or TRBD2 (6 bases each). The sample in question was PBMCs, obtained on the day of the yellow fever booster vaccination. This clonotype was obtained from a man younger than 45 who received the YFV17D yellow fever vaccine. CDR3 nucleotides: TGTGCCTGGAGTTTCGCGGGACAAGTGAGGGCCAACGTCCTGACTTTC. Its translation: CAWSFAGQVRANVLTF.